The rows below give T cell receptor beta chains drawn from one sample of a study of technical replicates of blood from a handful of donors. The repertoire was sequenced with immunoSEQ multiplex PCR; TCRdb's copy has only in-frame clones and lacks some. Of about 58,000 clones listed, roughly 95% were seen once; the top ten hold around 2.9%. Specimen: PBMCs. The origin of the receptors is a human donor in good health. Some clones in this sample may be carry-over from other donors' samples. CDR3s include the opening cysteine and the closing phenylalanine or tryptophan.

CASSPVLSTDTQYF TRBJ2-3 TRBV7-9
CASSQIASSGGLSSYNEQFF TRBJ2-1 TRBV4-1
CASTPAGVHYNEQFF TRBJ2-1 TRBV7-2
CAISDSTETQYF TRBJ2-5 TRBV10-3
CASSGYRDRSSYEQYF TRBJ2-7 TRBV11-2
CASSLEGTPNTYQPQHF TRBJ1-5 TRBV5-5
CAWSVTGGYTGELFF TRBJ2-2 TRBV30
CASSSYGTSGGREDTQYF TRBJ2-3 TRBV7-6
CASSPRLNTEAFF TRBJ1-1 TRBV18
CASSSGGAGNTIYF TRBJ1-3 TRBV7-6
CASSELRQPWVRISPLHF TRBJ1-6 TRBV6-1
CASRPPILTVARGQPQHF TRBJ1-5 TRBV12-2
CASSLGLYNEQFF TRBJ2-1 TRBV7-9
CASSPPGDRQRTGELFF TRBJ2-2 TRBV18
CATRKPTGAGEQYF TRBJ2-7 TRBV6-5
CASSYSGPHQPQHF TRBJ1-5 TRBV6-5
CASSHDRGLTEAFF TRBJ1-1 TRBV18
CASSLASGASNTQYF TRBJ2-3 TRBV5-1
CASSLHERRGRLRGRIYEQYF TRBJ2-7 TRBV4-3